This is a list of T cell receptor beta chains from one sample in a study of cytomegalovirus exposure and HLA in healthy donors. Assay: immunoSEQ multiplex PCR; the TCRdb copy retains only in-frame clones and omits some. Of about 280,000 clones listed, roughly 90% were seen once; the top ten hold about 0.85%. The sample was PBMCs. The source is a woman aged 18-30 years in good health and CMV-seronegative. Both conserved end residues are trimmed from each CDR3.

J: TRBJ2-1; V: TRBV4-2; CDR3: ASSQARTGSLYNEQF
J: TRBJ1-3; V: TRBV9; CDR3: ASSVGQSSGNTIY
J: TRBJ1-1; V: TRBV6-1; CDR3: ASTPSDRMNTEAF
J: TRBJ2-7; V: TRBV11-2; CDR3: ASSLTDNYEQY
J: TRBJ1-1; V: TRBV6-1; CDR3: ASREGWENTEAF
J: TRBJ1-5; V: TRBV15; CDR3: ATSTRQGQPQH
J: TRBJ1-1; V: TRBV4-1; CDR3: ASSLDRGLVEAF
J: TRBJ2-5; V: TRBV7-3; CDR3: ASSKSGTSGPNQETQY
J: TRBJ2-1; V: TRBV13; CDR3: ASSLGRSSYNEQF
J: TRBJ2-1; V: TRBV7-9; CDR3: ASSPVAGSSYNEQF
J: TRBJ2-7; V: TRBV7-6; CDR3: ARGGLAQY
J: TRBJ1-4; V: TRBV6-6; CDR3: ASSSASTNEKLF
J: TRBJ2-1; V: TRBV7-9; CDR3: AAHTSGKAVNEQF
J: TRBJ1-2; V: TRBV2; CDR3: ASRDSYYGYT
J: TRBJ2-1; V: TRBV27; CDR3: ASSRREFFDSQNEQF
J: TRBJ2-2; V: TRBV5-1; CDR3: ASSLLVGSAYTGELF
J: TRBJ1-2; V: TRBV5-6; CDR3: ASSLGPANPGYGYT
J: TRBJ2-3; V: TRBV7-2; CDR3: ASSWGQARNSDTQY
J: TRBJ1-2; V: TRBV6-5; CDR3: ASRRPGQGDYGYT
J: TRBJ2-3; V: TRBV7-2; CDR3: ASSLYGRQGTDTQY
J: TRBJ2-1; V: TRBV10-3; CDR3: AITRTSGREGGEQF
J: TRBJ2-3; V: TRBV27; CDR3: ASSPYSTDTQY
J: TRBJ1-4; V: TRBV4-3; CDR3: ASSQVDSEKLF
J: TRBJ2-3; V: TRBV18; CDR3: ASSPRIAGSTDTQY
J: TRBJ2-1; V: TRBV12-5; CDR3: ASGLFSIGLPDNEQF